The clone carrying this T cell receptor beta chain has ten or more counts. It was RNA transcripts that yielded the amplified TCR beta CDR3 regions. The HTBI set primed first-round TCR CDR3 RT-PCR. TCRdb re-derived calls from the multiplex PCR reads in MiXCR, one entry per CDR3 protein. Of hundreds of thousands of distinct CDR3 sequences listed, 14% are singletons. This sample was included in a study of T cells in Graves' hyperthyroidism and ophthalmopathy. Trimming took off 5 bases at V and 5 bases at J, with 29 bases between the two ends. The germline V gene has CDR1 SGHVS and CDR2 FNYEAQ. The CDR3 length is 19 residues. Hyperthyroidism of Graves' type that showed no ophthalmopathy progression within 18 months was stable. A patient was excluded if there was uncontrolled infection, other autoimmune disease, pregnancy or lactation.

The material sequenced was blood. The chain uses TRBV7-6 and TRBJ2-3, with a tentative D call TRBD2 (5 bases). The origin of this receptor is a young woman with Graves' hyperthyroidism. The CDR3 DNA reads as TGTGCCAGCAGCCAGTATCCTGGGGAGTCCTTTATGACGGAAGATACGCAGTATTTT. Translating it yields CASSQYPGESFMTEDTQYF. Full variable domain (remainder filled in from reference TRBV7-6 and TRBJ2-3): GAGVSQSPRYKVTKRGQDVALRCDPISGHVSLYWYRQALGQGPEFLTYFNYEAQQDKSGLPNDRFSAERPEGSISTLTIQRTEQRDSAMYRCASSQYPGESFMTEDTQYFGPGTRLTVL.